Presented here are 15 T cell receptor beta chains from one specimen sequenced in a study of CD8+CD57+ T cells in acquired aplastic anemia. CD8+CD57+ cell expansion, shown by flow cytometry, had occurred in the patients selected for sequencing. Genomic DNA served as template for TCR beta VDJ and CDR3 profiling. TCRdb itself ran the reads through MiXCR, one entry per CDR3 protein. The sample yields some 140,000 distinct CDR3 sequences, over 50% seen once. The sample was sorted CD4+, CD8+, or CD8+CD57+ T cells (not recorded which) from PBMCs. Receptor source: a human donor with aplastic anemia.

V usage is TRBV10-3 and J usage is TRBJ1-2; 7 nucleotides line up with TRBD1. The CDR3 has 14 residues. Germline CDR1 and CDR2: ENHRY and SYGVKD. The V and J ends lost 3 bases and 4 bases, in that order; junction bases with no gene match: 5. CDR3 DNA: TGTGCCATCAGTGACCTGGGACAGACCTATGGCTACACCTTC. Protein: CAISDLGQTYGYTF.

Ten or more counts support this clonotype. The chain carries TRBV5-1 and TRBJ1-3, with D uncertain. CDR1 SGHRS and CDR2 YFSETQ come from the germline V gene. V dropped 0 bases and J dropped 1 base, with 11 bases sitting between them. CDR3 length: 16 residues. CDR3 sequence: CASSLDPASSGNTIYF. CDR3 nucleotides: TGCGCCAGCAGCTTGGACCCGGCGAGTTCTGGAAACACCATATATTTT.

The chain links TRBV4-2 to TRBJ2-1; D not resolved. V was pared by 0 bases and J by 10 bases, with 13 bases between. Germline values: CDR1 LGHNA, CDR2 YNFKEQ. The CDR3 loop spans 14 amino acids. This CDR3 reads CASSQDRANYEQFF. In DNA, the CDR3 is TGTGCCAGCAGCCAAGATAGGGCCAACTACGAGCAGTTCTTC.

Only one count was recorded for this clonotype. V is TRBV29-1 and J is TRBJ2-1, with 12 bases matching TRBD2. The CDR3 is 16 residues long. V lost 4 bases, J lost 2 bases, and 6 bases stayed unmatched. Germline assignment: CDR1 SQVTM and CDR2 ANQGSEA. The CDR3 loop is CSVVGLAGGAYNEQFF. CDR3 DNA sequence: TGCAGCGTTGTTGGCCTAGCGGGGGGGGCCTACAATGAGCAGTTCTTC.

This clonotype was counted at least ten times. This rearrangement joins TRBV9 to TRBJ1-1; weak D call: TRBD1 (5 bases). This CDR3 is built from 12 residues. Trimming stripped 0 bases from V and 14 bases from J, with 14 bases between. Germline CDR1 reads SGDLS; CDR2 reads YYNGEE. The CDR3 coding sequence is TGTGCCAGCAGCGTAGGGGGCCCCCCTAACTTCTTT. This gives the protein CASSVGGPPNFF.

The chain carries TRBV6-1 and TRBJ2-7, with TRBD2 matching 13 bases. Germline trimming cut 6 bases from V and 3 bases from J; bases unmatched to any gene: 5. Germline loops: CDR1 MNHNS, CDR2 SASEGT. This CDR3 comprises 15 residues. CDR3 protein: CASRSTSGGDYEQYF. CDR3 in DNA: TGTGCCAGCAGATCTACTAGCGGGGGGGACTACGAGCAGTACTTC.

The gene calls are TRBV29-1 and TRBJ2-3; 11 nucleotides agree with TRBD2. This CDR3 has 16 amino acids. V dropped 6 bases and J dropped 6; count of bases not matched to a gene: 14. The germline gives CDR1 SQVTM, CDR2 ANQGSEA. The CDR3 loop reads CSVPRTSGYGTDTQYF. Here the CDR3 DNA reads TGCAGCGTCCCCCGGACTAGCGGGTATGGAACGGATACGCAGTATTTT.

The rearrangement uses TRBV2 and TRBJ1-2; no reliable D call. CDR3 length equals 13 residues. Deletions cut 4 bases from V and 2 bases from J, with 8 bases between. Germline CDR1 and CDR2: SNHLY and FYNNEI. CDR3 nucleotides: TGTGCCAGCAGTGTGAAGAAAAACTATGGCTACACCTTC. Its protein product is CASSVKKNYGYTF.

The CDR3 reads CASSLGTKETQYF. In DNA form, the CDR3 reads TGTGCCAGCAGCCTCGGGACTAAAGAGACCCAGTACTTC. V usage is TRBV5-8 and J usage is TRBJ2-5; 7 bases match TRBD2. The CDR3 runs to 13 residues. Trimming removed 4 bases from V and 3 bases from J; junction bases left unmatched: 3. CDR1 and CDR2 (germline): SGHTS, YDEGEE. Drawing the rest from reference TRBV5-8 and TRBJ2-5, the complete variable domain is EAGVTQSPTHLIKTRGQQATLRCSPISGHTSVYWYQQALGLGLQFLLWYDEGEERNRGNFPPRFSGRQFPNYSSELNVNALELEDSALYLCASSLGTKETQYFGPGTRLLVL.

This clonotype came up many times. The chain combines TRBV20-1 with TRBJ1-3; 7 nucleotides line up with TRBD1. V shed 5 bases, J shed 4 bases, and the junction held 5 bases outside the gene matches. Germline V gives CDR1 DFQATT, CDR2 SNEGSKA (reference sequence). CDR3 size: 13 residues. CDR3 nucleotides: TGCAGTGCTCACACAGGGGTCGGAAACACCATATATTTT. Translating it yields CSAHTGVGNTIYF.

This chain uses TRBV10-3 with TRBJ2-7; weak D call: TRBD1 (6 bases). This CDR3 spans 14 amino acids. With 0 bases removed from V and 9 bases from J, the gap between germline ends came to 15 bases. Germline CDR1 ENHRY, CDR2 SYGVKD. The CDR3 spells CAISESTGTTRQYF. In DNA, the CDR3 is TGTGCCATCAGTGAGTCGACAGGCACTACGAGGCAGTACTTC.

This clonotype was detected many times. The V gene is TRBV12-3 or TRBV12-4, the J gene TRBJ1-1; the match to TRBD1 covers 8 bases. With V trimmed by 6 bases and J by 5 bases, 5 bases remained unmatched. The length of the CDR3 is 13 residues. The CDR3 DNA reads TGTGCCAGCAGGTTCGACAGGGGAACTGAAGCTTTCTTT. Amino acid sequence: CASRFDRGTEAFF.

The chain recombines TRBV24-1 with TRBJ2-7; no firm D call. The V gene's germline CDR1 is KGHDR and CDR2 SFDVKD. The CDR3 runs 8 residues. V was pared by 9 bases and J by 6 bases, with 2 bases between. CDR3 region: CATGEQYF. Here the CDR3 DNA reads TGTGCCACCGGCGAGCAGTACTTC.

There are a few counts of this clonotype. V usage is TRBV24-1 and J usage is TRBJ1-2; TRBD1 matches 7 bases. CDR3 length: 15 amino acids. Germline V gene lookup returns CDR1 KGHDR and CDR2 SFDVKD. V gave up 9 bases and J gave up 7 bases; unmatched junction bases: 16. The CDR3 bases are TGTGCCACCTCAGGGGGGCTAACGGGACAGAGTGGCTACACCTTC. It is translated as CATSGGLTGQSGYTF.

The chain is built from TRBV11-2 and TRBJ2-1; 8 nucleotides match TRBD1. The CDR3 runs 14 residues. Germline V CDR1 and CDR2: SGHAT, FQNNGV. The trim removed 5 bases at V and 7 bases at J, leaving 7 bases unmatched. CDR3 sequence: CASSQRQGLNEQFF. The CDR3 DNA follows: TGTGCCAGCAGCCAAAGACAGGGGTTGAATGAGCAGTTCTTC.